This passage covers 10 T cell receptor beta chains from one sample sequenced in a study of blood T cell repertoires in COVID-19. Clones were read by immunoSEQ multiplex PCR, and TCRdb kept only the in-frame ones, dropping some. The repertoire holds around 70,000 clones, roughly nine tenths seen once, with 7.3% in the top ten. Sequenced: peripheral blood. The receptors come from a human donor in a cohort sampled during active COVID-19.

This chain joins TRBV5-1 and TRBJ2-3; D is possibly TRBD1 (5 bases). Trimming removed 4 bases at V and 0 bases at J, with 12 bases between. There are 15 residues in the CDR3. CDR1 and CDR2 (germline): SGHRS, YFSETQ. The CDR3 DNA sequence: TGCGCCAGCAGCCTCACAGGAGATAGCACAGATACGCAGTATTTT. Its protein is CASSLTGDSTDTQYF.

V is TRBV6-5 and J is TRBJ2-3; TRBD2 matches at 8 bases. This CDR3 region has 14 residues. Germline lookup yields CDR1 MNHEY and CDR2 SVGAGI. The V segment lost 6 bases and the J segment 2 bases; nucleotides outside the gene matches: 4. The CDR3 is CASSLAGTTDTQYF. CDR3 coding DNA: TGTGCCAGCAGCTTAGCGGGGACCACAGATACGCAGTATTTT.

CDR3 coding DNA: TGTGCCAGCCGCGGCTCTGGAAACACCATATATTTT. This translates into CASRGSGNTIYF. V gene TRBV3-1 (or the pseudogene TRBV3-2) combines with J gene TRBJ1-3; the D is unclear. The CDR3 spans 12 residues. The V end was cut by 8 bases, the J end by 0 bases, with 5 bases between. CDR1 LGHDT and CDR2 YNNKEL come from the germline V gene (reference sequence).

The chain employs TRBV11-2 and TRBJ2-1, with 8 bases lining up with TRBD2. CDR1 is SGHAT, CDR2 FQNNGV, per germline. V trimming: 4 bases; J trimming: 6 bases; junction bases outside the gene matches: 5. The CDR3 spans 14 residues. In DNA form, the CDR3 reads TGTGCCAGCAGCTCTATAGCGGGAATCAATGAGCAGTTCTTC. Translating gives CASSSIAGINEQFF.

The genes are TRBV4-3 and TRBJ2-7; TRBD2 matches 7 bases. With 4 bases clipped from V and 4 bases from J, the junction kept 7 bases outside the gene matches. The CDR3 contains 14 residues. Germline-derived CDR1 and CDR2 are LGHNA and YSLEER. CDR3 loop: CASSPATAGYEQYF. The CDR3 coding sequence is TGCGCCAGCAGCCCTGCGACAGCGGGGTACGAGCAGTACTTC.

The chain is built from TRBV11-2 and TRBJ2-7, with 8 nucleotides matching TRBD1. CDR3 length equals 14 residues. The V gene's germline CDR1 is SGHAT and CDR2 FQNNGV. Germline trimming cut 3 bases from V and 6 bases from J; bases unmatched to any gene: 7. The CDR3 DNA is TGTGCCAGCAGCTTCCAGGGGGCAGGGGGCGAGCAGTACTTC. Protein: CASSFQGAGGEQYF.

V and J are TRBV6-2 or TRBV6-3 and TRBJ1-1; tentative D call: TRBD1 (5 bases). Germline V lookup: CDR1 MNHEY, CDR2 SVGEGT. The germline V and J ends were trimmed by 2 bases and 3 bases, with 10 bases remaining between them. CDR3 size: 14 residues. Written as DNA, the CDR3 is TGTGCCAGCAGTTACGGCCAGGGCGACACTGAAGCTTTCTTT. This translates into CASSYGQGDTEAFF.

This clone was observed a handful of times. The genes are TRBV5-1 and TRBJ2-1; 9 nucleotides align to TRBD2. The CDR3 length is 14 residues. CDR1 SGHRS and CDR2 YFSETQ come from the germline V gene. The J segment lost 8 bases and the V segment lost 4 bases, leaving 7 bases of the junction unmatched. The CDR3 loop reads CASSVGTSIDEQFF. The CDR3 nucleotides are TGCGCCAGCAGCGTCGGGACTAGCATTGATGAGCAGTTCTTC.

The chain has TRBV28 and TRBJ1-5, with a tentative D call TRBD1 (5 bases). Germline V lookup: CDR1 MDHEN, CDR2 SYDVKM. The CDR3 sequence is 15 residues long. Trimming left V 5 bases short and J 0 bases short, with 11 bases between. The CDR3 DNA reads as TGTGCCAGCAGTCCAGGACACTATAGCAATCAGCCCCAGCATTTT. Its protein product is CASSPGHYSNQPQHF.

The rearrangement joins TRBV7-6 to TRBJ1-2; perhaps TRBD1 as D (6 bases). The germline CDR1 and CDR2 sequences are SGHVS and FNYEAQ. The CDR3 has 15 residues. Trimming left V 4 bases short and J 6 bases short, with 18 bases between. Here the CDR3 reads CASSSYGQRDDGYTF. The DNA of the CDR3 is TGTGCCAGCAGCTCCTACGGACAGCGGGACGATGGCTACACCTTC.